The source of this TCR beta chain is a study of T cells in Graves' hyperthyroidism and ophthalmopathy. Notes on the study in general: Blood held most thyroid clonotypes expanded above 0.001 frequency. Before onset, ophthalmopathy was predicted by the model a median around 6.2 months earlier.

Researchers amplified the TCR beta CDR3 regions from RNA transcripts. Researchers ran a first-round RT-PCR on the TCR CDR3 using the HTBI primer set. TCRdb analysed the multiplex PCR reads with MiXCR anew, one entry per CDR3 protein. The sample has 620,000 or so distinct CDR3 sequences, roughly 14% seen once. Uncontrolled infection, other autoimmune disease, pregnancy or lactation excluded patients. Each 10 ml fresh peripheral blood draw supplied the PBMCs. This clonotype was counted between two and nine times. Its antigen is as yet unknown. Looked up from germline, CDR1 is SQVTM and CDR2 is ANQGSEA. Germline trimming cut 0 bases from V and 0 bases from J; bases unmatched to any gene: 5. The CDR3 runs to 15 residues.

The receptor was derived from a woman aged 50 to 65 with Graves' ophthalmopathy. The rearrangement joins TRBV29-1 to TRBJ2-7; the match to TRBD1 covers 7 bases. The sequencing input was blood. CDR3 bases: TGCAGCGTTGAAGACTACCGGGACAGCTCCTACGAGCAGTACTTC. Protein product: CSVEDYRDSSYEQYF.